Following are 30 T cell receptor beta chains from one sample sequenced in a study of shared clonotypes between healthy human individuals. Assay used: immunoSEQ multiplex PCR; TCRdb lists only in-frame clones, some missing. Of about 1.1 million clones listed, more than 75% are singletons. The sequencing sample was made of memory CD4+ T cells from PBMCs. Subset indicated: CD45RA-negative fraction. These receptors were taken from a man younger than 35 in good health. Some clones in this sample may be carry-over from other donors' samples.

The genes are TRBV27 and TRBJ2-2, with TRBD2 matching 9 bases. The CDR3 totals 15 residues. V lost 5 bases to trimming and J lost 7 bases; unmatched junction nucleotides: 8. CDR1 and CDR2 (germline): MNHEY, SMNVEV (reference sequence). The CDR3 loop reads CASSLIAGAGGELFF. CDR3 sequence (DNA): TGTGCCAGCAGTCTAATAGCGGGAGCGGGCGGGGAGCTGTTTTTT.

As to this clone: The same CDR3 is also encoded by other DNA sequences in this sample. V usage is TRBV6-6 and J usage is TRBJ2-7; 10 nucleotides match TRBD1. The germline V gene has CDR1 MNHNY and CDR2 SVGAGI (reference sequence). The V and J ends lost 0 bases and 2 bases, in that order; junction bases with no gene match: 1. This CDR3 is 15 amino acids long. The CDR3 coding sequence is TGTGCCAGCAGTTACTCGGGACAGGGGACCTACGAGCAGTACTTC. This gives the protein CASSYSGQGTYEQYF.

V usage is TRBV28 and J usage is TRBJ1-2; D unclear. Germline CDR1 is MDHEN and CDR2 is SYDVKM. V lost 0 bases and J lost 0, with 11 bases in between. This CDR3 is built from 16 residues. This CDR3 reads CASSLWTTRSNYGYTF. The CDR3 coding sequence is TGTGCCAGCAGTTTATGGACAACCCGATCTAACTATGGCTACACCTTC.

This clone was counted between two and nine times. Additional DNA sequences in this sample encode the identical CDR3. The V call is TRBV28, the J call TRBJ1-1; D gene uncertain. Germline CDR1 reads MDHEN; CDR2 reads SYDVKM. The CDR3 is 12 residues long. V dropped 2 bases and J dropped 8 bases, with 9 bases sitting between them. In DNA, the CDR3 is TGTGCCAGCAGTTTAAGTGGGCTCGAAGCTTTCTTT. Translated: CASSLSGLEAFF.

This clone appeared a few times. The chain uses TRBV2 and TRBJ1-1; 12 positions agree with TRBD1. The V segment lost 8 bases and the J segment 1 base; nucleotides outside the gene matches: 11. Germline CDR1 SNHLY, CDR2 FYNNEI. The CDR3 length is 17 residues. The DNA of the CDR3 is TGTGCCAGCGGGGGAGGGCCGGGACAGGGGGCGAACACTGAAGCTTTCTTT. Translation gives CASGGGPGQGANTEAFF.

As DNA, the CDR3 is TGTGCCAGCTCACCTCGGGCCCCCCCGCACTATGGCTACACCTTC. Protein product: CASSPRAPPHYGYTF. V and J are TRBV18 and TRBJ1-2, with no clear D. CDR3 length: 15 residues. CDR1 is KGHSH and CDR2 is LQKENI in the germline V gene. Trimming cost V 3 bases and J 3 bases, with 14 bases left between them.

The V and J genes are TRBV2 and TRBJ2-5; 8 bases fit TRBD2. The germline CDR1 and CDR2 sequences are SNHLY and FYNNEI. The V segment lost 8 bases and the J segment 1 base; nucleotides outside the gene matches: 0. The CDR3 consists of 12 residues. The CDR3 nucleotides are TGTGCCAGCGGGACTAGCCAAGAGACCCAGTACTTC. Translating gives CASGTSQETQYF.

V is TRBV7-8 and J is TRBJ2-1, with D hard to call. The CDR3 is 13 residues long. V was pared by 5 bases and J by 5 bases, with 10 bases between. Germline V gives CDR1 SGHVS, CDR2 FQNEAQ. CDR3 nucleotide sequence: TGTGCCAGCAGCAGGACCATCGACAATGAGCAGTTCTTC. Its translation: CASSRTIDNEQFF.

The chain is built from TRBV18 and TRBJ1-1; 7 bases align to TRBD1. CDR1 KGHSH and CDR2 LQKENI come from the germline V gene. CDR3 length: 12 amino acids. V was clipped by 6 bases and J by 6 bases; unmatched bases: 4. In DNA, the CDR3 is TGTGCCAGCTCGTCTCAGGGGGCTGAAGCTTTCTTT. It is translated as CASSSQGAEAFF.

This chain connects TRBV20-1 to TRBJ1-2; D is possibly TRBD1 (6 bases). There are 11 residues in the CDR3. From germline, CDR1 is DFQATT and CDR2 SNEGSKA (reference sequence). Trimming took 7 bases from V and 8 from J, leaving 14 bases between them. The CDR3 sequence: CSGTGTRGYTF. For the CDR3, the DNA is TGCAGTGGAACAGGGACCCGAGGCTACACCTTC.

This clone has just a few counts. This clone may be a read error of a much larger clone one base away. The chain combines TRBV7-3 with TRBJ1-3; no firm D call. From germline, CDR1 is SGHTA and CDR2 FQGTGA. V shed 0 bases and J shed 3 bases, with 0 bases lying between them. The CDR3 sequence is 12 residues long. CDR3 amino acids: CASSLTGNTIYF. The CDR3 DNA sequence: TGTGCCAGCAGCTTAACTGGAAACACCATATATTTT.

The chain links TRBV6-6 to TRBJ2-7; 10 bases are shared with TRBD2. Germline V gives CDR1 MNHNY, CDR2 SVGAGI (reference sequence). The CDR3 consists of 16 residues. Trimming took 5 bases from V and 4 from J; bases not matched to a gene: 11. The CDR3 DNA is TGTGCCAGCAGTCGTGGAGGAGCGGGAGGGAGGTACGAGCAGTACTTC. Protein: CASSRGGAGGRYEQYF.

V is TRBV15 and J is TRBJ1-2; no clear D. Trimming left V 9 bases short and J 8 bases short, with 16 bases between. The CDR3 consists of 12 residues. CDR1 is LNHNV, CDR2 YYDKDF, per germline (reference sequence). The CDR3 region is CATSLGSRGYTF. Written as DNA, the CDR3 is TGTGCCACTAGCTTAGGCTCTAGGGGCTACACCTTC.

About this clone itself: The junction differs from germline at one of its ends, possibly a read error. This rearrangement joins TRBV28 to TRBJ1-1; weak D call: TRBD1 (6 bases). The CDR3 has 12 residues. Germline V CDR1 and CDR2: MDHEN, SYDVKM. The DNA for the CDR3 is TGTGCCAGCAGCTCAAAAAGGGGGGGCACTAAGTTT. Translation gives CASSSKRGGTKF.

The V and J genes are TRBV2 and TRBJ1-5; D is ambiguous. V lost 10 bases, J lost 0 bases, and 16 bases lay in between. CDR3 length: 15 residues. Germline CDR1 reads SNHLY; CDR2 reads FYNNEI. In nucleotides, the CDR3 is TGTGCCACTCAACAAGGGTTGATTAGCAATCAGCCCCAGCATTTT. Translating it yields CATQQGLISNQPQHF.

This chain joins TRBV27 and TRBJ1-5; 7 bases fit TRBD1. The CDR3 extends over 16 amino acids. With V trimmed by 5 bases and J by 0 bases, 7 bases remained unmatched. Germline loops: CDR1 MNHEY, CDR2 SMNVEV (reference sequence). CDR3 coding DNA: TGTGCCAGCAGTGTAACGGGGACAGCTAGCAATCAGCCCCAGCATTTT. It translates to CASSVTGTASNQPQHF.

V and J are TRBV28 and TRBJ1-2; D is uncertain. CDR3 length: 14 residues. CDR1 and CDR2 from the germline V gene are MDHEN and SYDVKM. Between the trimmed V and J ends, which lost 3 bases and 0 bases, there was a span of 8 bases. CDR3 sequence (DNA): TGTGCCAGCAGTTTGTCAGGAACTAACTATGGCTACACCTTC. It translates to CASSLSGTNYGYTF.

V usage is TRBV30 and J usage is TRBJ2-1, with 10 nucleotides matching TRBD2. This CDR3 comprises 17 residues. Germline V gene sequence: CDR1 GTSNPN, CDR2 SVGIG (reference sequence). J was trimmed by 5 bases and V by 2 bases; bases with no gene match: 12. As DNA, the CDR3 is TGTGCCTGGAGTTCTGTGGCTAGCGGGAGTGATCACAATGAGCAGTTCTTC. Amino acids: CAWSSVASGSDHNEQFF.

The rearrangement joins TRBV30 to TRBJ2-5; D perhaps matches TRBD1 (7 bases). The germline V gene has CDR1 GTSNPN and CDR2 SVGIG (reference sequence). Trimming took 7 bases from V and 5 from J, leaving 17 bases between them. This CDR3 is built from 13 residues. This CDR3 reads CASTLRGEETQYF. CDR3 sequence (DNA): TGTGCCTCGACTCTCAGGGGGGAGGAGACCCAGTACTTC.

The J gene is TRBJ1-3, the V gene TRBV9, with TRBD1 as a possible D gene (5 bases). Germline CDR1 and CDR2: SGDLS and YYNGEE. The CDR3 runs to 16 residues. V was pared by 1 base and J by 2 bases, with 13 bases between. CDR3 amino acids: CASSVRSGNAGNTIYF. CDR3 nucleotide sequence: TGTGCCAGCAGCGTAAGGTCAGGGAATGCTGGAAACACCATATATTTT.

The rearrangement links TRBV27 to TRBJ2-3; weak D call: TRBD1 (5 bases). The length of the CDR3 is 16 residues. CDR1 and CDR2 (germline): MNHEY, SMNVEV (reference sequence). V was cut by 3 bases and J by 7 bases, with 20 bases left in between. CDR3 region: CASSFIVGAPMYTQYF. The CDR3 coding sequence is TGTGCCAGCAGTTTCATCGTTGGGGCCCCCATGTATACGCAGTATTTT.

The V call is TRBV7-2, the J call TRBJ1-2; no clear D gene. V was clipped by 1 base and J by 6 bases, with 9 bases between them. The germline V gene encodes CDR1 SGHTA and CDR2 FQGNSA. This CDR3 has 13 amino acids. The CDR3 sequence is CASSLGSVDGYTF. CDR3 coding DNA: TGTGCCAGCAGCTTAGGTAGTGTGGATGGCTACACCTTC.

This chain connects TRBV6-6 to TRBJ1-2; D is perhaps TRBD1 (6 bases). Trimming removed 2 bases from V and 8 bases from J, with 18 bases in between. Germline CDR1 is MNHNY and CDR2 is SVGAGI (reference sequence). The CDR3 covers 15 residues. The CDR3 spells CASSYDRIQAPGYTF. In nucleotides, the CDR3 is TGTGCCAGCAGTTACGACAGGATTCAGGCTCCCGGCTACACCTTC.

This chain joins TRBV28 and TRBJ2-7; D is possibly TRBD2 (5 bases). Trimming removed 4 bases from V and 0 bases from J, with 22 bases in between. The CDR3 spans 18 residues. Germline CDR1 is MDHEN and CDR2 is SYDVKM. The CDR3 loop reads CASSSTLARGGSSYEQYF. The CDR3 DNA sequence: TGTGCCAGCAGTTCGACCCTAGCCCGGGGTGGCAGCTCCTACGAGCAGTACTTC.

This chain joins TRBV30 and TRBJ2-5; tentative D call: TRBD2 (5 bases). Per the germline V gene, CDR1 is GTSNPN and CDR2 is SVGIG (reference sequence). Trimming stripped 3 bases from V and 5 bases from J, with 13 bases between. CDR3 length equals 13 residues. CDR3 nucleotides: TGTGCCTGGAGGAATTCGGGGTTTGAGACCCAGTACTTC. Protein: CAWRNSGFETQYF.

A few counts support this clone. The chain has TRBV7-9 and TRBJ1-1, with no clear D. Trimming cost V 4 bases and J 0 bases, with 6 bases left between them. CDR3 size: 13 residues. Germline CDR1 SEHNR, CDR2 FQNEAQ (reference sequence). The chain's CDR3 is CASSSQMNTEAFF. CDR3 sequence (DNA): TGTGCCAGCAGCTCCCAGATGAACACTGAAGCTTTCTTT.

This clone was seen more than once but under ten times. V gene TRBV7-8 combines with J gene TRBJ2-2; D uncertain. Germline assignment: CDR1 SGHVS and CDR2 FQNEAQ. The CDR3 is 13 amino acids. V shed 7 bases and J shed 6 bases, with 12 bases lying between them. In DNA, the CDR3 is TGTGCCAGCATGTGGTTCTTGGCCGGGGAGCTGTTTTTT. Its protein product is CASMWFLAGELFF. Together with reference TRBV7-8 and TRBJ2-2, the CDR3 gives the full variable domain: GAGVSQSPRYKVAKRGQDVALRCDPISGHVSLFWYQQALGQGPEFLTYFQNEAQLDKSGLPSDRFFAERPEGSVSTLKIQRTQQEDSAVYLCASMWFLAGELFFGEGSRLTVL.

The chain has TRBV6-6 and TRBJ2-1, with 10 bases matching TRBD1. The CDR3 covers 14 residues. The V segment lost 6 bases and the J segment 2 bases; nucleotides outside the gene matches: 1. Per the germline V gene, CDR1 is MNHNY and CDR2 is SVGAGI (reference sequence). In DNA, the CDR3 is TGTGCCAGCAGAGGACAGGGGGCCTACAATGAGCAGTTCTTC. It is translated as CASRGQGAYNEQFF.

The chain couples TRBV19 to TRBJ2-6; D remains ambiguous. Germline V gives CDR1 LNHDA, CDR2 SQIVND (reference sequence). CDR3 length: 17 residues. V lost 1 base and J 1 base, leaving 11 bases between the germline ends. The CDR3 sequence is CASSIGDIPSGANVLTF. In nucleotides, the CDR3 is TGTGCCAGTAGTATAGGCGACATCCCGTCTGGGGCCAACGTCCTGACTTTC.

This chain connects TRBV6-1 to TRBJ1-4, with D possibly being TRBD1 (5 bases). Trimming took 6 bases from V and 8 from J, leaving 16 bases between them. Germline assignment: CDR1 MNHNS and CDR2 SASEGT. The CDR3 length is 14 residues. The CDR3 coding sequence is TGTGCCAGCAGACCAGGAGGGGCGGGGGAAAAACTGTTTTTT. Protein product: CASRPGGAGEKLFF.